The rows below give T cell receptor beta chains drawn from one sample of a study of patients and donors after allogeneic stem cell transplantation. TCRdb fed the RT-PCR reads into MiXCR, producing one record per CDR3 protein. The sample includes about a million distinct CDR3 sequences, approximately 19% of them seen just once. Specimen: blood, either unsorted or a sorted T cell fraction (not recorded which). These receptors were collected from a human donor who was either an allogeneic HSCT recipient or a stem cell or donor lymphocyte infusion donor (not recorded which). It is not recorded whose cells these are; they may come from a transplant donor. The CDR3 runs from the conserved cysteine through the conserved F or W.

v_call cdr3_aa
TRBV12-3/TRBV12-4 CASSLVFPSNQPQHF
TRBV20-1 CSAEGVTEAFF
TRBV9 CASGGRTGDLSGANVLTF
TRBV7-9 CASIPNGVPYEQYF
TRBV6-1 CASTPRRVSGANVLTF
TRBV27 CASSPGTPSSYEQYF
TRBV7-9 CASSFPNRVPEAFF
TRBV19 CASMDRGSYGYTF
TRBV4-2 CASSQEGKGSGELFF
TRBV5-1 CASSYTGTGGMNTEAFF
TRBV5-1 CASSFGGQMEPDTQYF
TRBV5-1 CASSLYRGTNEKLFF
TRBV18 CASSPSRPPYEQYF
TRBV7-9 CASSSKPGGSSYNEQFF
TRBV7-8 CASSPQGLAGEQYF
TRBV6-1 CASSKPGQFTDTQYF
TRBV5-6 CASSPGLAGFSGANVLTF
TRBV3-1 CASSHGGDYEQYF
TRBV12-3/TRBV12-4 CASSLRASGTATQYF
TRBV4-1 CASSQVLDGFNYGYTF
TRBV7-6 CASSLARDRGFGNTIYF
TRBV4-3 CASSQNLGYNEQFF
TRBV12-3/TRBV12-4 CASSFRGSNQPQHF
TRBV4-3 CASSLYGVGTDTQYF
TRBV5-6 CASSGSAAEAFF
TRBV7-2 CASSWASGRKGTDTQYF
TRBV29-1 CSVETANTGELFF
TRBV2 CAGRPDANNEQFF
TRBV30 CAWSVSPSTDTQYF
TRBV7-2 CASSLFETQYF
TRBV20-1 CSATLFSSGPYSYEQYF
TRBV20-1 CSARERRPVGNQPQHF
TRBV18 CASSPTNQGTSPYGYTF
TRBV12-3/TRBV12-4 CASSMGQGARRNTIYF
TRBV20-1 CSALRPLNTEAFF
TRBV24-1 CATSGAFGRDTGELFF
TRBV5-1 CASSRTGPDTQYF
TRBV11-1 CASNGLAGVQSSYNEQFF
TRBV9 CASSPREAGSANTGELFF
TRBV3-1 CASSPGRVAARGGELFF
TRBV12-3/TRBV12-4 CASTLTHSYNEQFF
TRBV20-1 CSARHNSGNTIYF
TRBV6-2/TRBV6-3 CASSYISGMNTEAFF